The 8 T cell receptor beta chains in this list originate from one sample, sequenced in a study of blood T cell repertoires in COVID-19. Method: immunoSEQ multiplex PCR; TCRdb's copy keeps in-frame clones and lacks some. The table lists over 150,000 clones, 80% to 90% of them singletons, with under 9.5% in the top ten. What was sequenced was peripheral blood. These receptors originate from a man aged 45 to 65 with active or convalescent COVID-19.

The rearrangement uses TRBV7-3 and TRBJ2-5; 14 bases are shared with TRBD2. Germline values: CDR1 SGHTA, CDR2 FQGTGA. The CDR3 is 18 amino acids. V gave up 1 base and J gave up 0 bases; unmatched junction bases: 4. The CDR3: CASSLRTSGGPDQETQYF. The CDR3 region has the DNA TGTGCCAGCAGCTTAAGGACTAGCGGGGGGCCCGACCAAGAGACCCAGTACTTC.

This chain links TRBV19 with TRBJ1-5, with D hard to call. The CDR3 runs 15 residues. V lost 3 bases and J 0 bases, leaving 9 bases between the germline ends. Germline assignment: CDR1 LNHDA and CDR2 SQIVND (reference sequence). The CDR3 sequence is CASSISVNSNQPQHF. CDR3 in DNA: TGTGCCAGTAGTATTTCGGTAAATAGCAATCAGCCCCAGCATTTT.

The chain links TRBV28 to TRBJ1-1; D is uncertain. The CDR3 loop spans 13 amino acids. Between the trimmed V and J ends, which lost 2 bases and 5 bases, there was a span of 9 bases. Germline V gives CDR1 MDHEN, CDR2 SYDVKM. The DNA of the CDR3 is TGTGCCAGCAGTTTAGTTGGGCAGACTGAAGCTTTCTTT. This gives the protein CASSLVGQTEAFF.

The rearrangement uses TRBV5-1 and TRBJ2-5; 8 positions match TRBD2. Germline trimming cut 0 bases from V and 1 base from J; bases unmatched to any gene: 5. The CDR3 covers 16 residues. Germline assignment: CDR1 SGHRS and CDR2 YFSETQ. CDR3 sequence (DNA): TGCGCCAGCAGCTTGGGGACTAGCACCTTCCAAGAGACCCAGTACTTC. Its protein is CASSLGTSTFQETQYF.

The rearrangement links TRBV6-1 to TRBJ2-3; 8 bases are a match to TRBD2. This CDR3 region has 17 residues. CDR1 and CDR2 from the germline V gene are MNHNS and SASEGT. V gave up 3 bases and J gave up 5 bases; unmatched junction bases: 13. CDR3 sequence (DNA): TGTGCCAGCAGTGACGCCGGGGTAGCGGGATCCGGAGATACGCAGTATTTT. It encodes CASSDAGVAGSGDTQYF.

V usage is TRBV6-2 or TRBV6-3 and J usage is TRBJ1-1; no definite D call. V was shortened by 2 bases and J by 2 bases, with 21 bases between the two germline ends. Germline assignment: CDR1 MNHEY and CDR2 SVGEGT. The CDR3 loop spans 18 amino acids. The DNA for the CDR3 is TGTGCCAGCAGTTACATCCCGGTCTCGGGAAATGCCAACACTGAAGCTTTCTTT. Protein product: CASSYIPVSGNANTEAFF.

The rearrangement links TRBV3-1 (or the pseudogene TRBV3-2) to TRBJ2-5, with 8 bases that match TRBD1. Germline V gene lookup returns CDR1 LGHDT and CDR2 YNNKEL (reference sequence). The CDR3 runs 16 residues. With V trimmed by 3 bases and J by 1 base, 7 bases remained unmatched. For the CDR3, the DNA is TGTGCCAGCAGCCAGAGACAGGGGAGCATCCAAGAGACCCAGTACTTC. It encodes CASSQRQGSIQETQYF.

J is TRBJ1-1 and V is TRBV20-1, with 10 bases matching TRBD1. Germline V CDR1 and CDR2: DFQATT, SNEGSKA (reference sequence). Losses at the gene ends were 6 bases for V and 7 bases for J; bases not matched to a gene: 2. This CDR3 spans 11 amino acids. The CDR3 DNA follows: TGCAGTGCCAGGGACAGGGGTGAAGCTTTCTTT. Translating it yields CSARDRGEAFF.